The entry that follows covers one TCR beta chain sequence. Its target is unknown. This sample is part of a study of T cells after yellow fever vaccination. About the study: SMART-Seq v4 Ultra Low Input prepared the low-cell-number fractions.

A process of 5'RACE template switching, which added a universal primer site and UMIs, was used to make TCR cDNA. TCRdb recomputed calls from the 5' RACE reads with MiXCR, one row per CDR3 protein. The profile shows under 600,000 distinct CDR3 sequences, roughly 13% of them singletons. Study observations and caveats: Only a small proportion of the clonotypes turned up in both the CD4 and the CD8 compartments, likely arising from convergent recombination.

This sample comprised PBMCs, obtained on the day of the yellow fever booster vaccination. The TCR comes from a man aged 25-45 years who received the YFV17D yellow fever vaccine.

The chain's CDR3 is CASSLLERSNYGYTF. The CDR3 nucleotides read TGTGCCAGCAGTTTGTTGGAGAGGTCTAACTATGGCTACACCTTC. V and J are TRBV12-3 or TRBV12-4 and TRBJ1-2, with D hard to call. Trimming took off 3 bases at V and 0 bases at J, with 11 bases between the two ends. The CDR3 is made up of 15 amino acids.